This TCR beta chain was recovered during a study of shared clonotypes between healthy human individuals. Germline V CDR1 and CDR2: SEHNR, FQNEAQ (reference sequence). Between the trimmed V and J ends, which lost 6 bases and 2 bases, there was a span of 16 bases. The CDR3 sequence is 16 residues long. Libraries were prepared by immunoSEQ multiplex PCR; TCRdb keeps only in-frame clonotypes and omits some of them. The top ten clones hold 0.61% of a sample with fewer than 1.4 million clones, 78% of them seen once. The clonotype was recovered from a man aged 18 to 29 in good health. Some clones in this sample may be carry-over from other donors' samples. The source material was memory CD4+ T cells from PBMCs. Subset: CD45RA-negative fraction. The chain couples TRBV7-9 to TRBJ1-4, with unresolved D. The CDR3 sequence is CASRGAGRFTNEKLFF. The DNA for the CDR3 is TGTGCCAGCAGGGGTGCGGGGAGATTCACTAATGAAAAACTGTTTTTT.